The 23 T cell receptor beta chains below come from one sample, sequenced in a study of cytomegalovirus exposure and HLA in healthy donors. In the PCR, 60 Vbeta and 13 Jbeta primers were used. The assay was immunoSEQ multiplex PCR, and TCRdb's table has in-frame clones only and misses some. The sample table includes about 39,000 clones. Sequencing was done on a sample of PBMCs. These receptors came from a young woman in good health and CMV-seropositive.

This chain links TRBV10-2 with TRBJ2-7; a weak D match, TRBD1 (5 bases). This CDR3 region has 13 residues. Germline-derived CDR1 and CDR2 are WSHSY and SAAADI. V was shortened by 2 bases and J by 10 bases, with 15 bases between the two germline ends. CDR3 region: CASSEKTGTPQYF. The CDR3 DNA sequence: TGCGCCAGCAGTGAGAAAACAGGTACCCCTCAGTACTTC.

CDR3 sequence: CASSPRGGGETQYF. The CDR3 coding sequence is TGTGCCAGCTCCCCCCGAGGGGGAGGGGAGACCCAGTACTTC. The rearrangement links TRBV18 to TRBJ2-5, with D possibly matching TRBD2 (7 bases). This CDR3 has 14 residues. Germline CDR1 reads KGHSH; CDR2 reads LQKENI. The ends were cut back, 6 bases at V and 5 bases at J, with 16 bases in the middle.

The J gene is TRBJ1-2, the V gene TRBV10-3; TRBD1 matches at 9 bases. Germline V lookup: CDR1 ENHRY, CDR2 SYGVKD. Losses at the gene ends were 1 base for V and 6 bases for J; bases not matched to a gene: 6. The CDR3 sequence is 15 residues long. The CDR3 bases are TGTGCCATCAGTGAGTTGGGACAGGGAATTAATGGCTACACCTTC. It specifies CAISELGQGINGYTF.

The V and J genes are TRBV19 and TRBJ2-1; the match to TRBD2 covers 13 bases. There are 16 residues in the CDR3. Germline-derived CDR1 and CDR2 are LNHDA and SQIVND (reference sequence). V trimming: 3 bases; J trimming: 9 bases; junction bases outside the gene matches: 8. CDR3: CASSIMTSGGKGEQFF. CDR3 DNA: TGTGCCAGTAGTATTATGACTAGCGGGGGGAAAGGTGAGCAGTTCTTC.

The chain couples TRBV18 to TRBJ1-5; no clear D gene. The CDR3 loop spans 13 amino acids. Germline CDR1 KGHSH, CDR2 LQKENI. The V end was cut by 3 bases, the J end by 4 bases, with 7 bases between. Here the CDR3 reads CASSPSPNQPQHF. The CDR3 bases are TGTGCCAGCTCACCTAGCCCGAATCAGCCCCAGCATTTT.

The chain recombines TRBV29-1 with TRBJ1-1, with 7 bases aligning to TRBD1. This CDR3 is built from 13 residues. CDR1 and CDR2 from the germline V gene are SQVTM and ANQGSEA. J was trimmed by 3 bases and V by 6 bases; bases with no gene match: 7. In nucleotides, the CDR3 is TGCAGCGTGGCCACAGGGGTCGACACTGAAGCTTTCTTT. Translated, it gives CSVATGVDTEAFF.

The V call is TRBV5-1, the J call TRBJ2-5; weak D call: TRBD2 (7 bases). The J call may be wrong; the DNA end is better matched by TRBJ2-7. CDR1 and CDR2 from the germline V gene are SGHRS and YFSETQ. The CDR3 runs to 13 residues. The CDR3 DNA sequence: TGCGCCAGCAGCGGGGGGGGCCCCTACGAGCAGTACTTC. This sequence encodes CASSGGGPYEQYF.

The chain uses TRBV6-5 and TRBJ2-7; maybe TRBD1 (6 bases). Trimming pared 4 bases from V and 5 bases from J, leaving 15 bases between. The CDR3 is 14 amino acids. Germline loops: CDR1 MNHEY, CDR2 SVGAGI. In DNA, the CDR3 is TGTGCCAGCAGTTTCTCGCCAGGGGACGACGAGCAGTACTTC. It translates to CASSFSPGDDEQYF.

The V call is TRBV19, the J call TRBJ2-5, with TRBD1 matching 7 bases. The trim removed 6 bases at V and 0 bases at J, leaving 7 bases unmatched. The CDR3 length is 15 residues. Germline values: CDR1 LNHDA, CDR2 SQIVND (reference sequence). The CDR3 bases are TGTGCCAGTAGCGGACAGGCCCACGACCAAGAGACCCAGTACTTC. Its translation: CASSGQAHDQETQYF.

This rearrangement joins TRBV28 to TRBJ1-6, with 10 positions matching TRBD1. CDR3 size: 17 residues. Trimming at V came to 6 bases and at J to 4 bases, leaving 9 bases not matched to a gene. Germline V lookup: CDR1 MDHEN, CDR2 SYDVKM. CDR3 sequence reads: CASRSRDRGFYNSPLHF. DNA for the CDR3: TGTGCCAGCAGATCCCGGGACAGGGGATTTTATAATTCACCCCTCCACTTT. Full variable domain (remainder filled in from reference TRBV28 and TRBJ1-6): DVKVTQSSRYLVKRTGEKVFLECVQDMDHENMFWYRQDPGLGLRLIYFSYDVKMKEKGDIPEGYSVSREKKERFSLILESASTNQTSMYLCASRSRDRGFYNSPLHFGNGTRLTVT.

As regards this clone: Other DNA sequences in this sample translate to the same CDR3. The chain uses TRBV7-2 and TRBJ2-7, with D unresolved. Trimming pared 5 bases from V and 4 bases from J, leaving 6 bases between. Germline V gene lookup returns CDR1 SGHTA and CDR2 FQGNSA. The CDR3 has 11 amino acids. Written as DNA, the CDR3 is TGTGCCAGCAGCCCATCATACGAGCAGTACTTC. This gives the protein CASSPSYEQYF.

The V gene is TRBV21-1, the J gene TRBJ2-7; the table's TRBD2 call for D was not verified on the DNA. TRBV21-1 represents a pseudogene. CDR3 length: 17 residues. The CDR3 nucleotides are TGTGCCAGCAGCAAAGCGAGGACTAGTCAACTCTCCTACGAGCAGTACTTC. This translates into CASSKARTSQLSYEQYF.

The chain joins TRBV27 to TRBJ2-7, with 7 bases matching TRBD1. The germline CDR1 and CDR2 sequences are MNHEY and SMNVEV (reference sequence). V trimming: 6 bases; J trimming: 2 bases; junction bases outside the gene matches: 10. This CDR3 comprises 15 residues. The CDR3 loop reads CASSNFGTDTYEQYF. As DNA, the CDR3 is TGTGCCAGCAGCAACTTCGGGACAGATACCTACGAGCAGTACTTC.

The chain has TRBV6-1 and TRBJ1-2; the D gene is possibly TRBD1 (5 bases). This CDR3 is built from 13 residues. Deletions cut 4 bases from V and 4 bases from J, with 10 bases between. Germline V lookup: CDR1 MNHNS, CDR2 SASEGT. The CDR3 spells CASSARGTYGYTF. The CDR3, as DNA: TGTGCCAGCAGTGCCCGGGGGACCTATGGCTACACCTTC.

The DNA of the CDR3 is TGTGCCAGAGGGACAGCTAATGAAAAACTGTTTTTT. Encoded protein: CARGTANEKLFF. The chain uses TRBV5-6 and TRBJ1-4; 7 nucleotides match TRBD1. The CDR3 loop spans 12 amino acids. The germline V gene has CDR1 SGHDT and CDR2 YYEEEE. The trim removed 8 bases at V and 3 bases at J, leaving 1 base unmatched.

V usage is TRBV6-1 and J usage is TRBJ2-7; D ambiguous. This CDR3 region has 13 residues. Trimming removed 8 bases at V and 4 bases at J, with 15 bases between. Germline V gene sequence: CDR1 MNHNS, CDR2 SASEGT. The CDR3 region is CASHLTGVYEQYF. CDR3 bases: TGTGCCAGCCACCTAACCGGAGTATACGAGCAGTACTTC.

The V gene is TRBV28, the J gene TRBJ1-1, with 10 bases aligning to TRBD1. Germline CDR1 and CDR2: MDHEN and SYDVKM. This CDR3 region has 20 residues. After removal of 3 bases from V and 1 base from J, the junction contained 17 bases not matched to a gene. DNA of the CDR3: TGTGCCAGCAGTTTTGTATCCTTTTGGGACAGGGGAGACCCGAACACTGAAGCTTTCTTT. Translation: CASSFVSFWDRGDPNTEAFF.

The chain is built from TRBV28 and TRBJ2-5; a possible D gene is TRBD1 (6 bases). Germline V gene sequence: CDR1 MDHEN, CDR2 SYDVKM. The CDR3 is made up of 12 amino acids. Trimming cost V 6 bases and J 13 bases, with 18 bases left between them. The CDR3, as DNA: TGTGCCAGCAGCTATGCCGTGGGGGCGAGGTACTTC. Amino acids: CASSYAVGARYF.

This chain joins TRBV27 and TRBJ1-1, with a possible D match to TRBD1 (5 bases). The V end was cut by 5 bases, the J end by 4 bases, with 17 bases between. Germline values: CDR1 MNHEY, CDR2 SMNVEV (reference sequence). This CDR3 has 15 residues. This chain's CDR3 is CASSLVGEWSTEAFF. CDR3 nucleotide sequence: TGTGCCAGCAGTCTAGTAGGGGAATGGAGCACTGAAGCTTTCTTT.

The rearrangement links TRBV10-3 to TRBJ1-2; possible D gene TRBD1, 5 bases. Trimming pared 5 bases from V and 0 bases from J, leaving 13 bases between. The CDR3 extends over 15 amino acids. Looked up from germline, CDR1 is ENHRY and CDR2 is SYGVKD. For the CDR3, the DNA is TGTGCCATCAGTATCGGTGGGGCCACTAACTATGGCTACACCTTC. Encoded protein: CAISIGGATNYGYTF.

The chain links TRBV7-9 to TRBJ2-5; 7 bases align to TRBD1. V shed 6 bases, J shed 5 bases, and the junction held 9 bases outside the gene matches. The CDR3 consists of 14 residues. Germline lookup yields CDR1 SEHNR and CDR2 FQNEAQ (reference sequence). CDR3 sequence (DNA): TGTGCCAGCAGGTACAGGACAGGTGCGGAGACCCAGTACTTC. It translates to CASRYRTGAETQYF.

The chain recombines TRBV5-1 with TRBJ2-1; 8 positions match TRBD1. In germline, CDR1 is SGHRS, CDR2 YFSETQ. There are 18 residues in the CDR3. J lost 0 bases, V lost 6 bases, and 14 bases had no gene match. CDR3 protein: CASNTRSDRDFSYNEQFF. The CDR3 DNA sequence: TGCGCCAGCAACACCAGATCGGACAGGGACTTCTCCTACAATGAGCAGTTCTTC.

The chain combines TRBV4-2 with TRBJ1-6, with D maybe TRBD1 (5 bases). The CDR3 totals 14 residues. Trimming took off 7 bases at V and 4 bases at J, with 11 bases between the two ends. Germline CDR1 is LGHNA and CDR2 is YNFKEQ. CDR3 bases: TGTGCCAGCACCGCGACAGAGTATAATTCACCCCTCCACTTT. Encoded protein: CASTATEYNSPLHF.